Presented here are 5 T cell receptor beta chains from one specimen sequenced in a study of CD4 T cells in relation to SARS-CoV-2 and coronaviruses. Unexposed donor CD4+ T cells date from 2011-2018, before the COVID-19 pandemic. Profiled with immunoSEQ multiplex PCR; TCRdb holds only in-frame clones, not every one. This table has some 64,000 clones, about 94% appearing once. The specimen was naive CD4+ T cells from PBMCs. Subset: naive CD4+ T cells isolated by negative enrichment. The receptors were gathered from a human donor in good health.

The chain uses TRBV28 and TRBJ1-1; D is possibly TRBD1 (5 bases). Germline CDR1 reads MDHEN; CDR2 reads SYDVKM. V was pared by 4 bases and J by 4 bases, with 19 bases between. The CDR3 sequence is 16 residues long. The CDR3 nucleotides are TGTGCCAGCAGTTACCTCAAGCCGGGGGTGAGCACTGAAGCTTTCTTT. It translates to CASSYLKPGVSTEAFF.

The chain combines TRBV7-3 with TRBJ2-1; 7 nucleotides match TRBD1. Germline V lookup: CDR1 SGHTA, CDR2 FQGTGA. The CDR3 consists of 15 residues. The trim removed 5 bases at V and 1 base at J, leaving 5 bases unmatched. CDR3 bases: TGTGCCAGCAGCCCAGACAGGGTATCCTACAATGAGCAGTTCTTC. Protein product: CASSPDRVSYNEQFF.

The rearrangement links TRBV5-6 to TRBJ2-7; weak D call: TRBD2 (5 bases). The CDR3 sequence is 12 residues long. V lost 4 bases and J 4 bases, leaving 9 bases between the germline ends. The V gene's germline CDR1 is SGHDT and CDR2 YYEEEE. The CDR3 reads CASSLGRYEQYF. DNA of the CDR3: TGTGCCAGCAGCCTGGGGAGATACGAGCAGTACTTC.

V is TRBV19 and J is TRBJ2-6; 10 bases match TRBD1. The CDR3 runs 16 residues. The V gene's germline CDR1 is LNHDA and CDR2 SQIVND (reference sequence). V was clipped by 8 bases and J by 0 bases; unmatched bases: 4. The CDR3 reads CASQDRGLSGANVLTF. In DNA, the CDR3 is TGTGCCAGTCAAGACAGGGGGCTCTCTGGGGCCAACGTCCTGACTTTC. The whole variable domain, remainder taken from reference TRBV19 and TRBJ2-6, is DGGITQSPKYLFRKEGQNVTLSCEQNLNHDAMYWYRQDPGQGLRLIYYSQIVNDFQKGDIAEGYSVSREKKESFPLTVTSAQKNPTAFYLCASQDRGLSGANVLTFGAGSRLTVL.

The V call is TRBV28, the J call TRBJ2-3; maybe TRBD2 (7 bases). This CDR3 comprises 15 residues. Between the trimmed V and J ends, which lost 6 bases and 4 bases, there was a span of 17 bases. Germline CDR1 is MDHEN and CDR2 is SYDVKM. In DNA form, the CDR3 reads TGTGCCAGCAGGAGGGGGGAGGGTGGCGCAGATACGCAGTATTTT. This translates into CASRRGEGGADTQYF.